This T cell receptor beta chain was found in a study of CD8+ T cells in alopecia areata. With regard to this clone: Its target is unknown.

Specified treatment: oral pan-JAK inhibitor, 5-10 mg twice daily. The V and J ends lost 4 bases and 3 bases, in that order; junction bases with no gene match: 12. Germline CDR1 reads SGDLS; CDR2 reads YYNGEE. The CDR3 covers 18 residues. Findings of the study overall: Numerous expanded lesional clones remained in scalp and blood during tofacitinib.

Sequencing templates came from extracted RNA that was reverse transcribed into cDNA. The repertoire was sequenced with immunoSEQ multiplex PCR; TCRdb's copy has only in-frame clones and lacks some. The table records roughly 220,000 clones, more than 30% of them present only once. The receptor's source is a human donor with alopecia areata. This sequence joins TRBV9 and TRBJ2-7; 14 bases are a match to TRBD2. The sample in question was CD4+ T cells sorted from blood, obtained at approximately week 30, from a patient treated with tofacitinib. CDR3 region: CASSFGTSGGPVNYEQYF. The CDR3 DNA sequence: TGTGCCAGCAGCTTCGGGACTAGCGGGGGTCCCGTTAACTACGAGCAGTACTTC.